Each of the 25 T cell receptor beta chains below was sequenced from the same sample in a study of blood T cell repertoires in COVID-19. Libraries were prepared by immunoSEQ multiplex PCR; TCRdb keeps only in-frame clonotypes and omits some of them. The sample has 200,000 or so clones, roughly 87% seen once. What was sequenced was PBMCs or T cells enriched from blood (not recorded which). Every receptor here comes from a man aged 25-45 years in a cohort exposed to, infected with or recovered from COVID-19 (not recorded which).

J is TRBJ1-1 and V is TRBV7-6; no clear D gene. In germline, CDR1 is SGHVS, CDR2 FNYEAQ. V was trimmed by 1 base and J by 5 bases, leaving 11 bases between them. The CDR3 totals 14 residues. The CDR3 DNA is TGTGCCAGCAGCTTAGAGGCCCGCAGGACTGAAGCTTTCTTT. The encoded protein is CASSLEARRTEAFF.

This chain joins TRBV6-1 and TRBJ2-3, with 13 bases identical to TRBD2. The CDR3 sequence is 16 residues long. Germline CDR1 reads MNHNS; CDR2 reads SASEGT. V was pared by 4 bases and J by 4 bases, with 5 bases of the junction left unmatched. For the CDR3, the DNA is TGTGCCAGCAGTGGACTAGCGGGAGGTTGGGCAGATACGCAGTATTTT. Its protein product is CASSGLAGGWADTQYF.

The V gene is TRBV11-2, the J gene TRBJ2-7; D possibly corresponds to TRBD2 (6 bases). Germline V gene sequence: CDR1 SGHAT, CDR2 FQNNGV. This CDR3 contains 14 residues. Trimming took off 4 bases at V and 4 bases at J, with 14 bases between the two ends. The CDR3 region is CASSSTAGSYEQYF. The CDR3 nucleotides are TGTGCCAGCAGCTCGACCGCGGGATCATACGAGCAGTACTTC.

This clone has only one observation. V gene TRBV19 combines with J gene TRBJ1-4; D is perhaps TRBD1 (5 bases). The CDR3 has 15 amino acids. Germline V gives CDR1 LNHDA, CDR2 SQIVND (reference sequence). V was pared by 3 bases and J by 2 bases, with 10 bases between. The CDR3 DNA is TGTGCCAGTAGTATTGGAGGGGTTACTAATGAAAAACTGTTTTTT. Translation gives CASSIGGVTNEKLFF.

This clone appeared a single time. The V and J genes are TRBV6-5 and TRBJ2-2; 9 bases fit TRBD2. CDR3 length: 16 residues. Trimming took 0 bases from V and 6 from J; bases not matched to a gene: 5. CDR1 MNHEY and CDR2 SVGAGI come from the germline V gene. Written as DNA, the CDR3 is TGTGCCAGCAGTTACTCCGGGACTAGCTGGGCCGGGGAGCTGTTTTTT. Translated, it gives CASSYSGTSWAGELFF.

This chain links TRBV7-3 with TRBJ2-1; TRBD1 aligns across 7 bases. The CDR3 is 15 amino acids. Germline V gene sequence: CDR1 SGHTA, CDR2 FQGTGA. V trimming: 5 bases; J trimming: 2 bases; junction bases outside the gene matches: 6. CDR3 coding DNA: TGTGCCAGCAGCCAACCGGGACAGCCCTACAATGAGCAGTTCTTC. This sequence encodes CASSQPGQPYNEQFF.

The rearrangement links TRBV4-1 to TRBJ2-7, with D possibly matching TRBD2 (6 bases). Germline lookup yields CDR1 MGHRA and CDR2 YSYEKL. This CDR3 contains 16 residues. V dropped 3 bases and J dropped 3 bases, with 18 bases sitting between them. The DNA of the CDR3 is TGCGCCAGCAGCCACGACCCCGGGACTCGACTCTACGAGCAGTACTTC. It codes for CASSHDPGTRLYEQYF.

V and J are TRBV15 and TRBJ2-4, with D unresolved. With 1 base removed from V and 1 base from J, the gap between germline ends came to 17 bases. Germline V gene sequence: CDR1 LNHNV, CDR2 YYDKDF (reference sequence). This CDR3 comprises 18 residues. CDR3 residues: CATSRVRLPTPAKNIQYF. The CDR3 nucleotides read TGTGCCACCAGCAGAGTGAGACTCCCAACGCCGGCCAAAAACATTCAGTACTTC.

The chain employs TRBV6-5 and TRBJ1-1; D is perhaps TRBD1 (5 bases). The CDR3 is 11 amino acids. V lost 6 bases and J 3 bases, leaving 5 bases between the germline ends. The germline gives CDR1 MNHEY, CDR2 SVGAGI. CDR3 in amino acids: CASRGDTEAFF. In DNA, the CDR3 is TGTGCCAGCAGAGGGGACACTGAAGCTTTCTTT.

The J gene is TRBJ2-2, the V gene TRBV11-3; 7 nucleotides align to TRBD1. In germline, CDR1 is SGHNT, CDR2 YENEEA. V lost 4 bases, J lost 3 bases, and 5 bases stayed unmatched. This CDR3 has 15 residues. CDR3 region: CASSSLTGDTGELFF. Here the CDR3 DNA reads TGTGCCAGCAGCTCATTAACAGGGGACACCGGGGAGCTGTTTTTT.

The rearrangement uses TRBV15 and TRBJ1-5; D possibly corresponds to TRBD1 (6 bases). The CDR3 contains 15 residues. Germline V gives CDR1 LNHNV, CDR2 YYDKDF (reference sequence). V gave up 2 bases and J gave up 0 bases, with 8 bases separating them. CDR3 sequence (DNA): TGTGCCACCAGCAGACAGGGGTATAGCAATCAGCCCCAGCATTTT. Translating gives CATSRQGYSNQPQHF.

This chain joins TRBV19 and TRBJ2-7; D is possibly TRBD2 (5 bases). This CDR3 has 13 residues. V shed 8 bases and J shed 2 bases, with 13 bases lying between them. Germline V gene lookup returns CDR1 LNHDA and CDR2 SQIVND (reference sequence). CDR3 region: CASSRGRTYEQYF. The CDR3 DNA is TGTGCCAGTTCCCGGGGAAGGACCTACGAGCAGTACTTC.

J is TRBJ1-6 and V is TRBV13, with a weak D call TRBD1 (5 bases). V lost 0 bases and J lost 7, with 13 bases in between. Germline CDR1 is PRHDT and CDR2 is FYEKMQ (reference sequence). This CDR3 is 16 amino acids long. In DNA, the CDR3 is TGTGCCAGCAGCTTAGGGACAGACACTCCAAATTCACCCCTCCACTTT. This codes for CASSLGTDTPNSPLHF.

The CDR3 nucleotides read TGTGCCAGCAGTTTCCAACGCAGGGGGCCAAACTATGGCTACACCTTC. Amino acids: CASSFQRRGPNYGYTF. V usage is TRBV6-2 or TRBV6-3 and J usage is TRBJ1-2; 8 positions match TRBD1. V gave up 4 bases and J gave up 2 bases; unmatched junction bases: 9. CDR1 MNHEY and CDR2 SVGEGT come from the germline V gene. The CDR3 is made up of 16 amino acids.

This sequence joins TRBV18 and TRBJ2-1, with 7 positions matching TRBD1. After removal of 3 bases from V and 1 base from J, the junction contained 21 bases not matched to a gene. The germline gives CDR1 KGHSH, CDR2 LQKENI. The CDR3 spans 21 residues. The CDR3 DNA follows: TGTGCCAGCTCACCCAGAGTATTAGGACAGGTCTCCCATGGGTCCTACAATGAGCAGTTCTTC. It codes for CASSPRVLGQVSHGSYNEQFF.

This rearrangement joins TRBV14 to TRBJ1-3; no definite D call. The CDR3 contains 17 residues. Germline V gives CDR1 SGHDN, CDR2 FVKESK. The V end lost 0 bases, the J end lost 3 bases, and 15 bases lay between the germline ends. The CDR3 DNA follows: TGTGCCAGCAGCCAAGACCCGACGGGATCCCATGGAAACACCATATATTTT. Translated, it gives CASSQDPTGSHGNTIYF.

The J gene is TRBJ1-2, the V gene TRBV4-1, with 9 bases that match TRBD1. Trimming cost V 2 bases and J 6 bases; bases outside gene matches: 7. Germline-derived CDR1 and CDR2 are MGHRA and YSYEKL. The CDR3 runs to 15 residues. The CDR3 reads CASSQPGQGGDGYTF. The CDR3 bases are TGCGCCAGCAGCCAACCGGGACAGGGTGGGGATGGCTACACCTTC.

The chain combines TRBV29-1 with TRBJ2-7, with D possibly matching TRBD2 (5 bases). Trimming cost V 1 base and J 0 bases, with 13 bases left between them. Looked up from germline, CDR1 is SQVTM and CDR2 is ANQGSEA. The CDR3 sequence is 15 residues long. In nucleotides, the CDR3 is TGCAGCGTTGAAGTTTGGCGGGCAAGCTCCTACGAGCAGTACTTC. Encoded protein: CSVEVWRASSYEQYF.

The chain joins TRBV6-2 or TRBV6-3 to TRBJ2-6; 7 bases fit TRBD2. With V trimmed by 5 bases and J by 1 base, 14 bases remained unmatched. The CDR3 is 19 residues long. Looked up from germline, CDR1 is MNHEY and CDR2 is SVGEGT. In DNA form, the CDR3 reads TGTGCCAGCAGTACCCCTTACGAGCGGGATAGTTCTGGGGCCAACGTCCTGACTTTC. It yields the protein CASSTPYERDSSGANVLTF.

The chain recombines TRBV11-2 with TRBJ2-7; possibly TRBD2 for D (6 bases). V lost 5 bases to trimming and J lost 3 bases, with 23 bases between them. Germline-derived CDR1 and CDR2 are SGHAT and FQNNGV. The CDR3 spans 17 residues. The CDR3 DNA reads TGTGCCAGCAGCCCCCTGGCTCTAGGACTATCGTTCTACGAGCAGTACTTC. The encoded protein is CASSPLALGLSFYEQYF. The variable domain in full, completed from reference TRBV11-2 and TRBJ2-7, reads EAGVAQSPRYKIIEKRQSVAFWCNPISGHATLYWYQQILGQGPKLLIQFQNNGVVDDSQLPKDRFSAERLKGVDSTLKIQPAKLEDSAVYLCASSPLALGLSFYEQYFGPGTRLTVT.

With regard to this clone: Other DNA sequences in this sample translate to the same CDR3. The gene calls are TRBV19 and TRBJ1-2; D may be TRBD1 (5 bases). Germline V gene sequence: CDR1 LNHDA, CDR2 SQIVND (reference sequence). V was cut by 3 bases and J by 6 bases, with 8 bases left in between. The CDR3 has 12 amino acids. The CDR3 protein is CASSMLGDGYTF. The CDR3 nucleotides read TGTGCCAGTAGTATGCTAGGGGATGGCTACACCTTC.

The genes are TRBV7-2 and TRBJ1-2, with 7 nucleotides matching TRBD1. CDR1 is SGHTA and CDR2 is FQGNSA in the germline V gene. V trimming: 5 bases; J trimming: 8 bases; junction bases outside the gene matches: 8. The CDR3 is 13 residues long. CDR3 in amino acids: CASSPTGVEGYTF. Here the CDR3 DNA reads TGTGCCAGCAGCCCAACAGGGGTGGAAGGCTACACCTTC.

CDR3: CASSRTSGSYEQYF. The CDR3 bases are TGTGCCAGCAGCCGTACTAGCGGTTCCTACGAGCAGTACTTC. This chain uses TRBV5-6 with TRBJ2-7, with 8 bases that match TRBD2. Germline CDR1 and CDR2: SGHDT and YYEEEE. This CDR3 contains 14 residues. J lost 1 base, V lost 4 bases, and 4 bases had no gene match.

CDR3 bases: TGTGCCAGCAGCCCACTATCGGAGCTTAGCACAGATACGCAGTATTTT. Translated, it gives CASSPLSELSTDTQYF. The V call is TRBV5-4, the J call TRBJ2-3, with D unresolved. The CDR3 spans 16 residues. Between the trimmed V and J ends, which lost 4 bases and 0 bases, there was a span of 15 bases. The germline CDR1 and CDR2 sequences are SGHNT and YYREEE (reference sequence).

The rearrangement uses TRBV7-8 and TRBJ2-7; D is undetermined. V lost 5 bases to trimming and J lost 2 bases, with 13 bases between them. The CDR3 runs to 14 residues. The germline V gene has CDR1 SGHVS and CDR2 FQNEAQ. CDR3 in amino acids: CASSPRSVTYEQYF. The CDR3, as DNA: TGTGCCAGCAGCCCCCGTTCAGTCACCTACGAGCAGTACTTC.